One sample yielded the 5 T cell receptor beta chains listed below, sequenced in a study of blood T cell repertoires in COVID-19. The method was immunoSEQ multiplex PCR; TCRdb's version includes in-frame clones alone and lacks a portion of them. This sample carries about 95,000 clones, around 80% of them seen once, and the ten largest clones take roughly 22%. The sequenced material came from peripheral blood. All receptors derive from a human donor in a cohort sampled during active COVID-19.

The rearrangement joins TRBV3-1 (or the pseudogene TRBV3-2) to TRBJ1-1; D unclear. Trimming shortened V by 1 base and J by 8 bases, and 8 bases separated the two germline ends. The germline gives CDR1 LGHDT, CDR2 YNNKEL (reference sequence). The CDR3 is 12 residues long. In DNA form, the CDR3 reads TGTGCCAGCAGCCAAGTTCGGAGCGAAGCTTTCTTT. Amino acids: CASSQVRSEAFF.

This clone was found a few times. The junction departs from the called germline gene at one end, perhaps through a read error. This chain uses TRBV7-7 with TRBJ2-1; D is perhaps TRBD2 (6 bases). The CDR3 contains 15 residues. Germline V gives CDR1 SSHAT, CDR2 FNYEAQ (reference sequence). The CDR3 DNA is TGTGCTAGCAGCTTAGGACACGGGAGTAACAATGAGCAGTTCTTC. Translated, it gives CASSLGHGSNNEQFF. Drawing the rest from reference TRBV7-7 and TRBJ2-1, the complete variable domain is GAGVSQSPRYKVTKRGQDVTLRCDPISSHATLYWYQQALGQGPEFLTYFNYEAQPDKSGLPSDRFSAERPEGSISTLTIQRTEQRDSAMYRCASSLGHGSNNEQFFGPGTRLTVL.

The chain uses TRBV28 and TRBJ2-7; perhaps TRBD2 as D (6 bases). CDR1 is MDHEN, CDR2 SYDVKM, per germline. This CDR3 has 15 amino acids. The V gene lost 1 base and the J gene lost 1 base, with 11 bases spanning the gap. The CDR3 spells CASSLFGSPSYEQYF. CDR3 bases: TGTGCCAGCAGTTTATTCGGGAGCCCATCCTACGAGCAGTACTTC.

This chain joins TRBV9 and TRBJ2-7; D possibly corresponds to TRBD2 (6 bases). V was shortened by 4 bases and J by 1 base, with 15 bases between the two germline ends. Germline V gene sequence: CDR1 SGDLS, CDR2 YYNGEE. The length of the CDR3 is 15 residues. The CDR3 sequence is CASSTSGLYSYEQYF. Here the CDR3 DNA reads TGTGCCAGCAGCACGTCGGGACTCTATTCCTACGAGCAGTACTTC.

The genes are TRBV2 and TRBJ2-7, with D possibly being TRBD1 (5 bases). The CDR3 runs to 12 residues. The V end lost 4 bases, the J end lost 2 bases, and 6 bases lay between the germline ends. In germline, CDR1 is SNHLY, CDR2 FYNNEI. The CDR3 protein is CASSGQTYEQYF. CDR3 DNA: TGTGCCAGCAGTGGACAGACCTACGAGCAGTACTTC.